This T cell receptor beta chain was retrieved from a study of technical replicates of blood from a few donors. The CDR3 covers 15 residues. Germline loops: CDR1 SGHVS, CDR2 FNYEAQ. V was clipped by 4 bases and J by 3 bases; unmatched bases: 3. Profiled with immunoSEQ multiplex PCR; TCRdb holds only in-frame clones, not every one. The sample holds over 10,000 clones; 79% are singletons and the top ten take approximately 14%. This chain links TRBV7-6 with TRBJ2-7, with 13 bases identical to TRBD2. This TCR was sampled from a human donor in good health. The material sequenced was PBMCs. Written as DNA, the CDR3 is TGTGCCAGCAGCTCCGGGACTAGCGGGATCTACGAGCAGTACTTC. Its protein is CASSSGTSGIYEQYF. The variable domain in full, with the rest retrieved from reference TRBV7-6 and TRBJ2-7, is GAGVSQSPRYKVTKRGQDVALRCDPISGHVSLYWYRQALGQGPEFLTYFNYEAQQDKSGLPNDRFSAERPEGSISTLTIQRTEQRDSAMYRCASSSGTSGIYEQYFGPGTRLTVT.